This section outlines one TCR beta chain sequence together with its context. This clone was observed once. Its antigen specificity is not known. Nothing much larger sits one base from this clone, and base qualities are not available. Libraries came from the immunoSEQ multiplex PCR assay. The source is immuneACCESS, and TCRdb retained only in-frame sequences with V and J called. Part of the clones is not carried over; for the studies checked, unresolved V genes explain less than half of this, and the remainder is unexplained. Counted in this sample were 540,000 or so clones; approximately 80% of them appeared once. Clones ranked in the top ten supply around 0.012% of the sample. The entry originates in a study of shared T cell receptors in the human thymus (TCRdb year 2021). Study-wide context: The study examined how self-reactive, shared T-cell receptor alpha chains are generated in the human thymus.

V is shortened by 4 bases, J by 2 bases, and the region joining them spans 20 bases. From a lookup of the germline V gene, CDR1 and CDR2 are WSHSY and SAAADI. The CDR3 runs 17 residues from the cysteine to the phenylalanine. Just the 51-base CDR3 DNA is kept, in frame starting at base 1. This sample was also put to use in a study of human thymus T cells. Drawing on the second study: Immunologically healthy infants undergoing open corrective cardiac surgery for congenital heart defects in Finland were used as donors. Thymus tissue was collected as surgical resects that were removed during corrective cardiac surgery. Both the thymic and the peripheral blood repertoires appeared to show biased V and J gene segment usage. The related research found that thymic TCR repertoires overlapped highly between unrelated individuals. The study used fewer than ten infant thymus samples plus four related peripheral blood samples to characterize TCR alpha and beta repertoires. Donor ages ranging from roughly 6 to 244 days were recorded, and five to seven male and a couple of female infants were included in the cohort. After being mechanically released from the tissue, thymocytes were kept at -70 degrees C in pellets of about 9-32 million cells. A QIAsymphony instrument was used to extract genomic DNA from the frozen cell pellets. The immunoSEQ multiplex PCR assay was used to amplify the TCRB and TCRAD loci from a standardized amount of quality-controlled genomic DNA. The amplicons covered the V(D)J region and were long enough to include the CDR3 and to identify the V and J genes. The amplicons were sequenced on an Illumina platform via the commercial immunoSEQ service. Primer bias and sequencing errors were corrected using previously described methods, and TCRAD and TCRB definitions followed the IMGT database. Repertoires were analysed with immunoSEQ Analyzer 3.0 and VDJTools, covering basic statistics, V/J segment usage, diversity estimates, rarefaction and pairwise overlap. Diversity was estimated with Chao1, ChaoE, Efron-Thisted, Shannon and inverse Simpson indices, and also on datasets down-sampled to the smallest sample. For repertoire overlap, CDR3 nucleotide sequence, V gene and J gene had to match strictly, and clustering was done by Jaccard-based multidimensional scaling. Thymus samples yielded on average around 810,000 unique TCRB clonotypes, compared with about 80,000 from blood samples.

Sequencing was carried out using thymocytes. The chain employs TRBV10-2 and TRBJ2-5; the D gene assignment is ambiguous. The TCR comes from a boy under two years old with a congenital heart defect. Donor details come from another sample of the same person, matched by shared clones. The CDR3 here reads CASSACGDPSQQETQYF. The DNA reads TGCGCCAGCAGTGCTTGCGGAGATCCTTCCCAGCAAGAGACCCAGTACTTC.